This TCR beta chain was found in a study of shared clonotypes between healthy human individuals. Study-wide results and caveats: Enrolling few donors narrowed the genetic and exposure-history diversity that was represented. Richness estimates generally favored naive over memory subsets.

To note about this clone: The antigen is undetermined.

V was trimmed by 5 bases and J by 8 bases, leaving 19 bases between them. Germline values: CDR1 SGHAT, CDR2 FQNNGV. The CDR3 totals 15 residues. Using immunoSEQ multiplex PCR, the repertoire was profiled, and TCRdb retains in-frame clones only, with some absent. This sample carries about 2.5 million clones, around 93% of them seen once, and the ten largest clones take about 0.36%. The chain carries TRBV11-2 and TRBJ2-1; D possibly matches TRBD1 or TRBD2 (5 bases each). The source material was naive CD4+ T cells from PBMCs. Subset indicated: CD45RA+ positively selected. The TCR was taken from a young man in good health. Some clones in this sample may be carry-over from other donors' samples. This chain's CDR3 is CASSPRGSTHDEQFF. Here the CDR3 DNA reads TGTGCCAGCAGCCCCCGGGGCTCAACTCACGATGAGCAGTTCTTC. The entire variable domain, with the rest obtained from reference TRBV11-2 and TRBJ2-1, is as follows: EAGVAQSPRYKIIEKRQSVAFWCNPISGHATLYWYQQILGQGPKLLIQFQNNGVVDDSQLPKDRFSAERLKGVDSTLKIQPAKLEDSAVYLCASSPRGSTHDEQFFGPGTRLTVL.